This is a list of T cell receptor beta chains from one sample in a study of blood T cell repertoires in COVID-19. Only in-frame clones appear in the TCRdb table, and some are missing; sequencing was by immunoSEQ multiplex PCR. The table includes about 290,000 clones, roughly 90% detected once. What was sequenced was PBMCs or T cells enriched from blood (not recorded which). These receptor sequences come from a woman in her thirties or forties who had recovered from COVID-19. Both conserved end residues are part of each CDR3. A D gene is named only where the DNA matches it firmly. Expanded clones are given a class, and other clones once, few, many or no size at all.

J gene,V gene,D gene,clone size,CDR3 protein,CDR3 DNA
TRBJ2-7,TRBV10-1,TRBD2,NA,CASSESVLAGAGEQYF,TGCGCCAGCAGTGAGTCGGTACTAGCGGGGGCCGGCGAGCAGTACTTC
TRBJ1-2,TRBV5-8,NA,NA,CASTQWTAGGYTF,TGTGCCAGCACCCAATGGACGGCGGGTGGCTACACCTTC
TRBJ1-3,TRBV9,NA,NA,CASSVGLSDSGNTIYF,TGTGCCAGCAGCGTAGGACTATCCGACTCTGGAAACACCATATATTTT
TRBJ2-7,TRBV21-1,NA,NA,CASSNFSRVREQYF,TGTGCCAGCAGCAATTTTTCCAGGGTAAGGGAGCAGTACTTC
TRBJ1-1,TRBV5-1,NA,NA,CASSSDGRGRNTEAFF,TGCGCCAGCAGCTCGGACGGGCGGGGGAGGAACACTGAAGCTTTCTTT
TRBJ1-1,TRBV3-1/TRBV3-2,TRBD1,NA,CASSPQGANTEAFF,TGTGCCAGCAGCCCGCAGGGGGCGAACACTGAAGCTTTCTTT
TRBJ2-2,TRBV30,NA,NA,CAWSLRGTGELFF,TGTGCCTGGAGTCTGAGGGGGACCGGGGAGCTGTTTTTT
TRBJ2-1,TRBV30,TRBD2,NA,CAWSDTSGMVMGNEQFF,TGTGCCTGGAGCGACACTAGCGGGATGGTAATGGGCAATGAGCAGTTCTTC
TRBJ1-1,TRBV3-1/TRBV3-2,NA,NA,CASSHKGHNTEAFF,TGTGCCAGCAGCCATAAGGGACATAACACTGAAGCTTTCTTT
TRBJ1-6,TRBV6-6,NA,NA,CASSQVVSNSPLHF,TGTGCCAGCAGCCAGGTGGTTAGTAATTCACCCCTCCACTTT
TRBJ1-2,TRBV14,NA,once,CASSQIRGSANYGYTF,TGTGCCAGCAGCCAAATTCGGGGTAGTGCTAACTATGGCTACACCTTC
TRBJ1-3,TRBV7-9,TRBD1,NA,CASSARDRGNTIYF,TGTGCCAGCAGCGCCAGGGACAGAGGAAACACCATATATTTT
TRBJ2-6,TRBV6-6,NA,many,CASSPAGAGANVLTF,TGTGCCAGCAGTCCCGCGGGGGCAGGGGCCAACGTCCTGACTTTC
TRBJ2-3,TRBV12-3/TRBV12-4,NA,NA,CASSLGQDTQYF,TGTGCCAGCAGTTTAGGACAGGATACGCAGTATTTT
TRBJ1-5,TRBV7-9,TRBD1,once,CASSPPGQGQPQHF,TGTGCCAGCAGCCCCCCGGGACAGGGCCAGCCCCAGCATTTT
TRBJ2-2,TRBV5-4,NA,NA,CASSAGQTGELFF,TGTGCCAGCAGCGCGGGACAGACCGGGGAGCTGTTTTTT
TRBJ1-2,TRBV7-9,NA,NA,CASSLNWQAYGYTF,TGTGCCAGCAGCTTAAACTGGCAGGCCTATGGCTACACCTTC
TRBJ2-3,TRBV5-1,TRBD2,NA,CASSASSGSTDTQYF,TGCGCCAGCAGCGCATCTAGCGGTAGCACAGATACGCAGTATTTT
TRBJ1-5,TRBV30,NA,NA,CAWSARRQFDQPQHF,TGTGCCTGGAGTGCACGACGACAGTTCGATCAGCCCCAGCATTTT
TRBJ2-7,TRBV29-1,TRBD1,NA,CSVATGNLLGEQYF,TGCAGCGTAGCGACAGGGAACCTTTTGGGGGAGCAGTACTTC
TRBJ1-4,TRBV4-1,NA,NA,CASSQEIGASGDEKLFF,TGCGCCAGCAGCCAAGAAATTGGGGCCTCGGGGGACGAAAAACTGTTTTTT
TRBJ1-1,TRBV4-2,TRBD1,NA,CASTLGQGSTEAFF,TGTGCCAGCACCCTCGGACAGGGGAGTACTGAAGCTTTCTTT
TRBJ1-5,TRBV3-1/TRBV3-2,NA,NA,CASSQDLARGQPQHF,TGTGCCAGCAGCCAAGATTTGGCTCGGGGTCAGCCCCAGCATTTT
TRBJ2-7,TRBV30,TRBD2,NA,CAWGLAGSGTSF,TGTGCCTGGGGACTAGCGGGATCCGGGACCAGTTTC
TRBJ1-4,TRBV24-1,TRBD1,NA,CATSDLRGQGGSRHEKLFF,TGTGCCACCAGTGATTTGCGAGGACAGGGTGGTAGCAGGCATGAAAAACTGTTTTTT
TRBJ2-2,TRBV11-1,NA,NA,CASSLDSNTGELFF,TGTGCCAGCAGCTTAGACAGCAACACCGGGGAGCTGTTTTTT
TRBJ2-3,TRBV10-3,TRBD1,NA,CAITSTGGSSTDTQYF,TGTGCCATCACCTCAACAGGGGGTTCTAGCACAGATACGCAGTATTTT
TRBJ1-4,TRBV19,NA,NA,CASSSSGGRVATNEKLFF,TGTGCCAGTAGCAGCTCCGGGGGTAGAGTTGCAACTAATGAAAAACTGTTTTTT
TRBJ2-7,TRBV7-9,NA,NA,CASSSRRGLYEQYF,TGTGCCAGCAGCTCACGCCGCGGCCTCTACGAGCAGTACTTC
TRBJ2-2,TRBV9,TRBD2,NA,CASSAWGGLAGAGELFF,TGTGCCAGCAGCGCATGGGGAGGGCTAGCGGGAGCCGGGGAGCTGTTTTTT
TRBJ2-5,TRBV7-8,NA,NA,CASSRVGGETQYF,TGTGCCAGCAGCCGCGTGGGGGGAGAGACCCAGTACTTC
TRBJ1-2,TRBV2,NA,NA,CASSDFTGSYNYGYTF,TGTGCCAGCAGTGATTTTACAGGCTCCTATAACTATGGCTACACCTTC
TRBJ2-7,TRBV6-1,NA,once,CASSELRVDEQYF,TGTGCCAGCAGTGAGCTAAGAGTGGACGAGCAGTACTTC
TRBJ1-2,TRBV3-1/TRBV3-2,NA,NA,CASSQGGKYYTF,TGTGCCAGCAGCCAAGGAGGGAAGTACTACACCTTC
TRBJ1-2,TRBV12-3/TRBV12-4,NA,NA,CASSLRGNYGYTF,TGTGCCAGCAGTTTACGGGGGAACTATGGCTACACCTTC
TRBJ1-3,TRBV5-1,NA,NA,CASSAKQVNVDTIYF,TGCGCCAGCAGCGCCAAACAGGTTAATGTAGACACCATATATTTT
TRBJ2-7,TRBV5-1,TRBD2,NA,CASSFGGGGEQYF,TGCGCCAGCAGCTTTGGTGGGGGGGGCGAGCAGTACTTC
TRBJ2-3,TRBV27,TRBD1,NA,CASSFGGRGRVGDTQYF,TGTGCCAGCAGTTTTGGGGGCAGGGGGCGCGTGGGAGATACGCAGTATTTT
TRBJ2-7,TRBV6-2/TRBV6-3,NA,NA,CASSKRSYEQYF,TGTGCCAGCAGTAAGAGATCCTACGAGCAGTACTTC
TRBJ2-7,TRBV7-8,NA,NA,CASSLGSVSYEQYF,TGTGCCAGCAGCTTAGGTTCAGTCTCCTACGAGCAGTACTTC
TRBJ2-2,TRBV3-1/TRBV3-2,NA,NA,CASSQGQGSGELFF,TGTGCCAGCAGCCAAGGTCAGGGAAGCGGGGAGCTGTTTTTT
TRBJ2-3,TRBV10-1,NA,NA,CASSESTDWQYF,TGCGCCAGCAGTGAGTCCACGGACTGGCAGTATTTT
TRBJ1-4,TRBV19,NA,few,CASNMDRSNEKLFF,TGTGCCAGTAACATGGACAGAAGTAATGAAAAACTGTTTTTT
TRBJ1-1,TRBV27,NA,NA,CASSPHAMTEAFF,TGTGCCAGCAGTCCCCACGCGATGACTGAAGCTTTCTTT
TRBJ1-5,TRBV4-1,TRBD1,NA,CASSKGTGGNQPQHF,TGCGCCAGCAGCAAGGGGACAGGAGGCAATCAGCCCCAGCATTTT
TRBJ1-1,TRBV9,NA,NA,CASSVQDFLNTEAFF,TGTGCCAGCAGCGTACAGGACTTTTTGAACACTGAAGCTTTCTTT
TRBJ2-2,TRBV4-1,TRBD1,NA,CASSQGTGGETGELFF,TGCGCCAGCAGCCAGGGGACAGGGGGCGAAACCGGGGAGCTGTTTTTT
TRBJ1-3,TRBV9,TRBD1,NA,CASSGDRGISAVRGNTIYF,TGTGCCAGCAGCGGGGACAGGGGGATCTCGGCCGTTAGAGGAAACACCATATATTTT
TRBJ1-2,TRBV5-5,NA,NA,CASSLAPPGLRGGYTF,TGTGCCAGCAGCTTGGCCCCCCCCGGCCTAAGGGGCGGCTACACCTTC
TRBJ1-6,TRBV6-2/TRBV6-3,NA,NA,CASSSYVGSPLHF,TGTGCCAGCAGTTCCTATGTGGGCTCACCCCTCCACTTT
TRBJ1-6,TRBV19,NA,once,CASSPSSGSYNSPLHF,TGTGCCAGTAGTCCAAGCTCCGGCTCCTATAATTCACCCCTCCACTTT
TRBJ1-1,TRBV6-2/TRBV6-3,NA,NA,CASSYPRRGRANTEAFF,TGTGCCAGCAGTTACCCCCGAAGGGGCAGGGCGAACACTGAAGCTTTCTTT
TRBJ1-3,TRBV7-2,NA,NA,CASSLKIGSSGNTIYF,TGTGCCAGCAGCCTTAAAATCGGGTCCTCTGGAAACACCATATATTTT
TRBJ2-7,TRBV4-1,TRBD1,NA,CASSQVRTGSYEQYF,TGCGCCAGCAGCCAAGTGAGGACAGGATCCTACGAGCAGTACTTC
TRBJ2-5,TRBV5-1,TRBD2,NA,CASSPGLAGGRETQYF,TGCGCCAGCAGCCCGGGACTAGCGGGGGGGCGAGAGACCCAGTACTTC
TRBJ2-2,TRBV7-3,TRBD2,NA,CASSPGGLAGGATTGELFF,TGTGCCAGCAGCCCGGGTGGGCTAGCGGGAGGGGCGACGACCGGGGAGCTGTTTTTT
TRBJ2-5,TRBV5-4,TRBD1,NA,CASSSGQGKETQYF,TGTGCCAGCAGCTCCGGACAGGGGAAAGAGACCCAGTACTTC
TRBJ2-7,TRBV5-1,TRBD1,NA,CASSPRTGRGEQYF,TGCGCCAGCAGCCCTCGGACAGGGCGAGGCGAGCAGTACTTC
TRBJ2-5,TRBV6-4,NA,once,CASSEAFSLAYF,TGTGCCAGCAGTGAAGCTTTCTCGCTTGCGTACTTC